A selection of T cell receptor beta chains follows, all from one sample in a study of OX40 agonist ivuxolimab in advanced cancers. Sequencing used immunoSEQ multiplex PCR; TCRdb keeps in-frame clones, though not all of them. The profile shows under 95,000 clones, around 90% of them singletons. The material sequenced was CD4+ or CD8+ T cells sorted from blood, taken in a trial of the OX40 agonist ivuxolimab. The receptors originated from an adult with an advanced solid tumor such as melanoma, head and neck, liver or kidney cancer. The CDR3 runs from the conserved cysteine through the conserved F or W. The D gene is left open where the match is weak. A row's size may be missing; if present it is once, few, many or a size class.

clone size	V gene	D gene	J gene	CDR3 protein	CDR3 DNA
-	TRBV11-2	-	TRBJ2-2	CASSFVGTQTTGELFF	TGTGCCAGCAGCTTTGTAGGAACCCAAACAACCGGGGAGCTGTTTTTT
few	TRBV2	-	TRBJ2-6	CASRTDGGANVLTF	TGTGCCAGCAGGACGGATGGAGGGGCCAACGTCCTGACTTTC
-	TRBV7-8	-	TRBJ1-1	CASNPGYRNTEAFF	TGTGCCAGCAACCCGGGGTACCGGAACACTGAAGCTTTCTTT
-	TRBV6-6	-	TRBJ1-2	CASSYWGGDSGGYTF	TGTGCCAGCAGTTATTGGGGTGGGGACTCAGGGGGCTACACCTTC
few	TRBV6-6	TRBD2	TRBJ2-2	CASSYSLAGGTGELFF	TGTGCCAGCAGTTACTCGCTGGCGGGAGGCACCGGGGAGCTGTTTTTT
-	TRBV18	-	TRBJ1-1	CASSPPNPQWNTEAFF	TGTGCCAGCTCACCACCGAATCCCCAGTGGAACACTGAAGCTTTCTTT
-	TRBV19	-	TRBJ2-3	CASSTNGDTQYF	TGTGCCAGTAGTACGAATGGAGATACGCAGTATTTT
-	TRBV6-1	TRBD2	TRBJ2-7	CASHPGLAAYEQYF	TGTGCCAGCCATCCGGGACTAGCGGCTTACGAGCAGTACTTC
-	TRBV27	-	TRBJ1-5	CASSLVMGQPQHF	TGTGCCAGCAGTTTGGTCATGGGCCAGCCCCAGCATTTT
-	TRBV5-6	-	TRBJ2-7	CASSLTGTPDEQYF	TGTGCCAGCAGCTTGACCGGGACCCCGGACGAGCAGTACTTC
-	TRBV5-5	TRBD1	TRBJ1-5	CASSPIPGQGTQPQHF	TGTGCCAGCAGCCCGATCCCGGGACAGGGGACTCAGCCCCAGCATTTT
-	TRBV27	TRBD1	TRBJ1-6	CASRRQGRISPLHF	TGTGCCAGCAGGCGACAGGGGCGAATTTCACCCCTCCACTTT
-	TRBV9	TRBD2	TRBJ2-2	CASSAKGLAGDTGELFF	TGTGCCAGCAGCGCGAAGGGACTAGCGGGGGACACCGGGGAGCTGTTTTTT
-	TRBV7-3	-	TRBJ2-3	CASSTGQRFSSTDTQYF	TGTGCCAGCAGCACTGGACAGCGGTTCTCTAGCACAGATACGCAGTATTTT
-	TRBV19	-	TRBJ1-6	CASSPGQSNNSPLHF	TGTGCCAGTAGCCCAGGACAGAGTAATAATTCACCCCTCCACTTT
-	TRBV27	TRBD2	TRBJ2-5	CASSAGLAGVETQYF	TGTGCCAGCAGTGCTGGACTAGCGGGAGTAGAGACCCAGTACTTC
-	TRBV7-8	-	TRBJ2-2	CASSFLGGNPGELFF	TGTGCCAGCAGCTTTCTAGGGGGGAATCCCGGGGAGCTGTTTTTT
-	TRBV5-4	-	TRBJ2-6	CASSRGTGDEGGANVLTF	TGTGCCAGCAGCCGCGGGACTGGGGACGAGGGAGGGGCCAACGTCCTGACTTTC
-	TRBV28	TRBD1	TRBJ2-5	CASSPGQSKETQYF	TGTGCCAGCAGTCCGGGACAGAGTAAAGAGACCCAGTACTTC
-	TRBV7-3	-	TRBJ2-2	CASSVPGETRGSLNTGELFF	TGTGCCAGCAGCGTCCCAGGAGAGACACGGGGGAGCCTGAACACCGGGGAGCTGTTTTTT